Following are 5 T cell receptor beta chains from one sample sequenced in a study of blood T cell repertoires in COVID-19. Method: immunoSEQ multiplex PCR; TCRdb's copy keeps in-frame clones and lacks some. The repertoire has some 200,000 clones, roughly 90% of them found once; the top ten carry 9% to 12%. Sequencing used PBMCs or T cells enriched from blood (not recorded which). These receptors came from a young man with acute COVID-19.

This clone is classed as medium-sized (0.01 to 0.1%). This chain joins TRBV11-2 and TRBJ2-3; D unclear. The CDR3 loop spans 13 amino acids. Germline V lookup: CDR1 SGHAT, CDR2 FQNNGV. Trimming shortened V by 4 bases and J by 0 bases, and 5 bases separated the two germline ends. This chain's CDR3 is CASSYKSTDTQYF. The CDR3 bases are TGTGCCAGCAGCTACAAGAGCACAGATACGCAGTATTTT.

V is TRBV28 and J is TRBJ2-7; TRBD1 matches at 7 bases. Trimming cost V 5 bases and J 4 bases; bases outside gene matches: 14. In germline, CDR1 is MDHEN, CDR2 SYDVKM. The CDR3 runs to 16 residues. The CDR3 reads CASSPQLTGVRYEQYF. The CDR3 nucleotides read TGTGCCAGCAGTCCCCAGCTCACAGGGGTACGTTACGAGCAGTACTTC.

V gene TRBV4-1 combines with J gene TRBJ2-7; 9 nucleotides match TRBD1. Per the germline V gene, CDR1 is MGHRA and CDR2 is YSYEKL. CDR3 length: 14 residues. The ends lost 0 bases at V and 6 bases at J; junction bases unmatched: 3. CDR3 residues: CASSQDWDRAEQYF. The CDR3 DNA follows: TGCGCCAGCAGCCAAGATTGGGACAGGGCCGAGCAGTACTTC.

The chain recombines TRBV4-1 with TRBJ1-1, with D hard to call. CDR3 size: 15 residues. The germline V gene has CDR1 MGHRA and CDR2 YSYEKL. Trimming removed 0 bases from V and 0 bases from J, with 8 bases in between. As DNA, the CDR3 is TGCGCCAGCAGCCAAGAACCGGTCATGAACACTGAAGCTTTCTTT. Encoded protein: CASSQEPVMNTEAFF.

The rearrangement joins TRBV9 to TRBJ2-5; D remains unclear. Germline loops: CDR1 SGDLS, CDR2 YYNGEE. CDR3 length: 11 amino acids. The germline V and J ends were trimmed by 3 bases and 3 bases, with 3 bases remaining between them. The CDR3 spells CASSAEETQYF. The CDR3 DNA sequence: TGTGCCAGCAGCGCAGAAGAGACCCAGTACTTC. The whole variable domain, filled in from reference TRBV9 and TRBJ2-5, reads DSGVTQTPKHLITATGQRVTLRCSPRSGDLSVYWYQQSLDQGLQFLIQYYNGEERAKGNILERFSAQQFPDLHSELNLSSLELGDSALYFCASSAEETQYFGPGTRLLVL.